These 13 T cell receptor beta chains were all obtained from the same sample, sequenced in a study of shared clonotypes between healthy human individuals. The data were produced by immunoSEQ multiplex PCR, yet TCRdb's version contains in-frame clones alone and is incomplete. Among 600,000 to 800,000 clones, approximately 77% were seen once, and the ten largest hold around 1.8%. Sequences were obtained from memory CD4+ T cells sorted from blood. The subset here: CD45RA-negative fraction. The source is a woman in her twenties or thirties in good health.

This clone was seen a handful of times. The same CDR3 is also encoded by other DNA sequences in this sample. The chain has TRBV30 and TRBJ1-4; D is uncertain. The V end lost 0 bases, the J end lost 7 bases, and 3 bases lay between the germline ends. Germline-derived CDR1 and CDR2 are GTSNPN and SVGIG (reference sequence). The CDR3 consists of 11 residues. CDR3 residues: CAWSVREKLFF. The CDR3 region has the DNA TGTGCCTGGAGTGTACGTGAAAAACTGTTTTTT. Full variable domain (remainder filled in from reference TRBV30 and TRBJ1-4): SQTIHQWPATLVQPVGSPLSLECTVEGTSNPNLYWYRQAAGRGLQLLFYSVGIGQISSEVPQNLSASRPQDRQFILSSKKLLLSDSGFYLCAWSVREKLFFGSGTQLSVL.

The chain couples TRBV18 to TRBJ1-1; D is perhaps TRBD1 (6 bases). Trimming pared 0 bases from V and 1 base from J, leaving 6 bases between. This CDR3 is 14 amino acids long. Germline V CDR1 and CDR2: KGHSH, LQKENI. The CDR3 nucleotides are TGTGCCAGCTCACCACCAGGGGGGAACACTGAAGCTTTCTTT. Protein: CASSPPGGNTEAFF.

The chain is built from TRBV5-8 and TRBJ2-7, with D hard to call. Germline values: CDR1 SGHTS, CDR2 YDEGEE. This CDR3 contains 14 residues. The V gene lost 6 bases and the J gene lost 2 bases, with 15 bases spanning the gap. The CDR3, as DNA: TGTGCCAGCACCCCTAGGGTGATTCCCTACGAGCAGTACTTC. Translated: CASTPRVIPYEQYF.

The rearrangement joins TRBV7-6 to TRBJ2-1, with 7 bases fitting TRBD2. V lost 6 bases and J lost 7; bases outside the gene matches: 6. This CDR3 has 13 amino acids. Germline assignment: CDR1 SGHVS and CDR2 FNYEAQ. CDR3 nucleotide sequence: TGTGCCAGCAGTGGGGGGGGGAAGAATGAGCAGTTCTTC. Its translation is CASSGGGKNEQFF.

There are a few counts of this clone. The V call is TRBV28, the J call TRBJ1-2; 8 bases agree with TRBD1. This CDR3 has 15 amino acids. The V segment lost 6 bases and the J segment 8 bases; nucleotides outside the gene matches: 14. Per the germline V gene, CDR1 is MDHEN and CDR2 is SYDVKM. The CDR3 sequence: CASRSSQDRAYGYTF. Here the CDR3 DNA reads TGTGCCAGCAGATCATCCCAGGACAGGGCGTACGGCTACACCTTC.

The genes are TRBV19 and TRBJ2-6; 7 positions agree with TRBD1. Trimming cost V 7 bases and J 0 bases; bases outside gene matches: 12. The CDR3 has 18 residues. CDR1 and CDR2 from the germline V gene are LNHDA and SQIVND (reference sequence). The chain's CDR3 is CASTEQGMPSSGANVLTF. The CDR3, as DNA: TGTGCCAGTACTGAACAGGGGATGCCCTCCTCTGGGGCCAACGTCCTGACTTTC.

Here the CDR3 reads CSAGLAADNEQFF. The CDR3 DNA is TGCAGCGCCGGACTAGCGGCTGACAATGAGCAGTTCTTC. V is TRBV29-1 and J is TRBJ2-1, with TRBD2 matching 10 bases. Germline CDR1 reads SQVTM; CDR2 reads ANQGSEA. The CDR3 has 13 residues. J gave up 5 bases and V 7 bases, and 5 bases lay outside the gene matches.

V is TRBV27 and J is TRBJ2-1; 7 bases are a match to TRBD2. The germline V gene encodes CDR1 MNHEY and CDR2 SMNVEV (reference sequence). V lost 2 bases, J lost 5 bases, and 6 bases stayed unmatched. The CDR3 extends over 15 amino acids. In DNA, the CDR3 is TGTGCCAGCAGTTTAGCGGCTAGCGGAAACAATGAGCAGTTCTTC. Protein product: CASSLAASGNNEQFF.

The V and J genes are TRBV4-2 and TRBJ1-4, with TRBD1 matching 8 bases. Germline CDR1 LGHNA, CDR2 YNFKEQ. J was trimmed by 8 bases and V by 3 bases; bases with no gene match: 8. The CDR3 loop spans 15 amino acids. CDR3 residues: CASSQTDREEEKLFF. The CDR3 DNA follows: TGTGCCAGCAGCCAGACGGACAGGGAGGAGGAAAAACTGTTTTTT.

This clone was detected a few times. V and J are TRBV5-1 and TRBJ2-1; D may be TRBD2 (6 bases). Germline CDR1 is SGHRS and CDR2 is YFSETQ. Trimming cost V 4 bases and J 6 bases, with 23 bases left between them. This CDR3 spans 17 amino acids. CDR3 coding DNA: TGCGCCAGCAGCAGCCTCCCCGGGACTCCCGGAAGCAATGAGCAGTTCTTC. Protein sequence: CASSSLPGTPGSNEQFF.

This clone was picked up a small number of times. The V and J genes are TRBV6-5 and TRBJ1-2, with 8 bases aligning to TRBD1. The CDR3 has 15 residues. CDR1 is MNHEY, CDR2 SVGAGI, per germline. V shed 6 bases, J shed 3 bases, and the junction held 9 bases outside the gene matches. In nucleotides, the CDR3 is TGTGCCAGCAGCCGACAGGGGAATTTGGACTATGGCTACACCTTC. Translated, it gives CASSRQGNLDYGYTF.

V and J are TRBV14 and TRBJ2-1; a possible D gene is TRBD2 (6 bases). This CDR3 is 17 amino acids long. From germline, CDR1 is SGHDN and CDR2 FVKESK. V was shortened by 3 bases and J by 0 bases, with 15 bases between the two germline ends. The CDR3 DNA follows: TGTGCCAGCAGCCAGGGCCCGGCGGGAAGCTCCTACAATGAGCAGTTCTTC. Protein product: CASSQGPAGSSYNEQFF.

V and J are TRBV4-2 and TRBJ2-1; tentatively, D is TRBD2 (5 bases). Trimming pared 0 bases from V and 3 bases from J, leaving 9 bases between. CDR1 and CDR2 (germline): LGHNA, YNFKEQ. The CDR3 is 15 amino acids. The CDR3 loop reads CASSQDRLNYNEQFF. In DNA form, the CDR3 reads TGTGCCAGCAGCCAAGATCGACTAAACTACAATGAGCAGTTCTTC.